This T cell receptor beta chain emerged from a study of blood T cells in healthy people across ages. The authors ran a second PCR of roughly 6 to 12 cycles using a sample-barcoded 5' primer and a J-beta primer mix. TCRdb re-called the 5' RACE reads with MiXCR, one entry per CDR3 protein. The top ten hold 18% of the sample, which has more than 1 million distinct CDR3 sequences, more than 35% seen once. V lost 3 bases, J lost 11 bases, and 29 bases lay in between. The CDR3 spans 17 residues. The germline V gene encodes CDR1 SGDLS and CDR2 YYNGEE. The source is a woman in her sixties or seventies in good health. What was sequenced was blood. V usage is TRBV9 and J usage is TRBJ2-5, with D possibly TRBD1 on 6 matching bases. The DNA for the CDR3 is TGTGCCAGCAGCGAGCTCAGGGGCGCAGGTGGGACAAATGAGCAGTACTTC. Its translation: CASSELRGAGGTNEQYF.